One sample yielded the 4 T cell receptor beta chains listed below, sequenced in a study of blood T cell repertoires in COVID-19. Here immunoSEQ multiplex PCR was the method, and the copy in TCRdb shows in-frame clones only, minus some. Among 310,000 or so clones listed, more than 75% were seen once. Sample: PBMCs or T cells enriched from blood (not recorded which). The receptors come from a woman between 18 and 29 years old who had recovered from COVID-19.

The chain recombines TRBV28 with TRBJ1-6; TRBD1 agrees at 12 bases. Per germline, CDR1 MDHEN and CDR2 SYDVKM. The CDR3 covers 16 residues. V lost 2 bases, J lost 6 bases, and 2 bases stayed unmatched. The CDR3 coding sequence is TGTGCCAGCAGTTTAGGGACAGGGGGCCCTAATTCACCCCTCCACTTT. This codes for CASSLGTGGPNSPLHF.

This clone was observed once. The chain joins TRBV30 to TRBJ2-7, with D possibly TRBD1 on 6 matching bases. V lost 2 bases and J lost 2, with 19 bases in between. This CDR3 contains 16 residues. Per germline, CDR1 GTSNPN and CDR2 SVGIG (reference sequence). This CDR3 is CAWSPSGESVTYEQYF. CDR3 bases: TGTGCCTGGAGTCCTTCAGGGGAGTCAGTGACCTACGAGCAGTACTTC. Filled out from reference TRBV30 and TRBJ2-7, the complete variable domain reads SQTIHQWPATLVQPVGSPLSLECTVEGTSNPNLYWYRQAAGRGLQLLFYSVGIGQISSEVPQNLSASRPQDRQFILSSKKLLLSDSGFYLCAWSPSGESVTYEQYFGPGTRLTVT.

This sequence joins TRBV6-4 and TRBJ1-1; D ambiguous. V was pared by 0 bases and J by 7 bases, with 6 bases between. CDR3 length equals 12 residues. CDR1 is MRHNA, CDR2 SNTAGT, per germline. The CDR3 DNA follows: TGTGCCAGCAGTGACTCCCGTTTTGAAGCTTTCTTT. It codes for CASSDSRFEAFF.

V and J are TRBV28 and TRBJ1-6, with 10 positions matching TRBD1. The J segment lost 14 bases and the V segment lost 6 bases, leaving 10 bases of the junction unmatched. The CDR3 has 14 residues. Germline V gene lookup returns CDR1 MDHEN and CDR2 SYDVKM. The CDR3 coding sequence is TGTGCCAGCAGCCTCCCCGGGACAGGGGTTTCCCTCCACTTT. Translated: CASSLPGTGVSLHF.